The source of this T cell receptor beta chain is a study of cytomegalovirus exposure and HLA in healthy donors. Study-level background: Around 200 million T cells yielded roughly 100 million unique TCR beta sequences, as an earlier analysis found.

This CDR3 contains 13 residues. The germline V gene encodes CDR1 SNHLY and CDR2 FYNNEI. The germline V and J ends were trimmed by 8 bases and 4 bases, with 14 bases remaining between them. Findings of the study overall: DRB1 showed the most TCR associations and HLA-C the fewest in a later analysis, as rates varied by HLA locus. An analysis was carried out at a later point. It showed that HLA-associated TCR beta chains were more clonally expanded than equally common non-associated chains.

Researchers ran the PCR with 60 Vbeta and 13 Jbeta primers. Source study methods: There were 80 million or so unique TCR beta chains by a later count, and about 12 million of them were shared. This table comes from immunoSEQ multiplex PCR, and its TCRdb copy is limited to in-frame clones, with some not included. V, J and clone size are taken as reported in that table, and D and trimming were inferred from the DNA itself. The sample yields over 150,000 clones, roughly 80% seen once. Notes on this clone: What it binds is unknown.

The chain carries TRBV2 and TRBJ1-1; TRBD1 might be the D (6 bases). Sequencing used PBMCs. The sequence was obtained from a woman aged 50 to 60 in good health and CMV-seropositive. CDR3 sequence: CASGGPRTTEAFF. CDR3 nucleotides: TGTGCCAGCGGGGGCCCCCGAACCACTGAAGCTTTCTTT.